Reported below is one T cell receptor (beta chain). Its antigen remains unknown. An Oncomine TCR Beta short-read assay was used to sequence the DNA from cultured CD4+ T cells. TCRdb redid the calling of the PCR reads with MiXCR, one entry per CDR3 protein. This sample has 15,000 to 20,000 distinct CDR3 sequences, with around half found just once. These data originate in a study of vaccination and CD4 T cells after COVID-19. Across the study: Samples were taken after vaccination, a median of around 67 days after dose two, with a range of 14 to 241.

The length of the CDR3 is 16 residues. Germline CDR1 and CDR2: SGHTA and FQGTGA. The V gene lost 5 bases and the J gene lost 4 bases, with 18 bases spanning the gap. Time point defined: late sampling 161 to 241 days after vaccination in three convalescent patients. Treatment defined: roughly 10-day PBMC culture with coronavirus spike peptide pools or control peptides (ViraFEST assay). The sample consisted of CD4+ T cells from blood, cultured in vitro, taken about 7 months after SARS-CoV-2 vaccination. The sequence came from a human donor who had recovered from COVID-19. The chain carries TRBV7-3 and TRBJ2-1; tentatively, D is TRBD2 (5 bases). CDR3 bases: TGTGCCAGCAGCCCCCTCGGACGACGGGGATACAATGAGCAGTTCTTC. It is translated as CASSPLGRRGYNEQFF.